This TCR beta chain was documented in a study of regulatory T cells in long-lasting Graves disease. Overall study context: It was over 5 years of antithyroid drugs, with positive TSH receptor antibodies, that meant persistent Graves' disease. Study-wide results and limits: Accuracy may have been reduced by the small sample size.

Construction of TCR beta libraries relied on iRepertoire HTBI primers and on Arm-PCR targeting CDR3 regions. Via MiXCR, TCRdb re-called the multiplex PCR reads, giving one row per CDR3 protein. The sample contains a few hundred thousand distinct CDR3 sequences, around a quarter of which appear only once. There are 15 residues in the CDR3. The V gene's germline CDR1 is LNHDA and CDR2 SQIVND (reference sequence). V was clipped by 6 bases and J by 2 bases; unmatched bases: 9. Time point here: persistent/refractory GD, antithyroid drugs over 5 years with positive TRAb. RNA extracted from PBMCs served as the sequencing template. This clonotype has ten or more counts. Its antigen is unknown.

The V and J genes are TRBV19 and TRBJ1-2, with 7 bases fitting TRBD1. Specimen: peripheral blood mononuclear cells (PBMCs), collected when the disease was refractory, from a patient treated with antithyroid drugs. The sequence was collected from a female donor with Graves disease. The CDR3 protein is CASRSGQAGNYGYTF. The CDR3 DNA is TGTGCCAGTAGGTCAGGACAGGCCGGGAACTATGGCTACACCTTC.